Below, 32 T cell receptor beta chains from the same sample are listed, as sequenced in a study of blood T cell repertoires in COVID-19. Method: immunoSEQ multiplex PCR; TCRdb's copy keeps in-frame clones and lacks some. This sample has about 130,000 clones, with roughly 80% found just once. The sample comprised peripheral blood. The receptor set was obtained from a woman in her 50s with acute or convalescent COVID-19.

A few counts support this clone. The CDR3 DNA is TGTGCCAGCAGCTTGTTAGGCGGGGGTGGAGAGACCCAGTACTTC. Translated: CASSLLGGGGETQYF. The chain uses TRBV5-4 and TRBJ2-5; 7 nucleotides align to TRBD2. The CDR3 is 15 residues long. The junction had 7 bases not matched to a gene; V was cut back by 1 base and J by 4 bases. Germline V gives CDR1 SGHNT, CDR2 YYREEE (reference sequence).

The J gene is TRBJ2-3, the V gene TRBV10-3; D might be TRBD2 (7 bases). Germline-derived CDR1 and CDR2 are ENHRY and SYGVKD. The CDR3 sequence is 13 residues long. V lost 8 bases to trimming and J lost 4 bases, with 13 bases between them. This CDR3 is CAIPGEGADTQYF. The CDR3 region has the DNA TGTGCCATCCCTGGGGAGGGGGCAGATACGCAGTATTTT.

V is TRBV28 and J is TRBJ1-2, with 8 nucleotides matching TRBD1. The CDR3 is 17 amino acids. J was trimmed by 2 bases and V by 1 base; bases with no gene match: 9. Per the germline V gene, CDR1 is MDHEN and CDR2 is SYDVKM. The CDR3 nucleotides read TGTGCCAGCAGTTTATACCGGACAGGGCCATCAAACTATGGCTACACCTTC. Translation: CASSLYRTGPSNYGYTF.

J is TRBJ2-2 and V is TRBV19; tentative D call: TRBD2 (5 bases). With 6 bases removed from V and 5 bases from J, the gap between germline ends came to 13 bases. CDR3 length: 14 amino acids. CDR1 LNHDA and CDR2 SQIVND come from the germline V gene (reference sequence). The CDR3 bases are TGTGCCAGTAGCCTCGACCGGGGAACCGGGGAGCTGTTTTTT. Its translation is CASSLDRGTGELFF.

V usage is TRBV9 and J usage is TRBJ2-7; 7 nucleotides match TRBD1. V lost 3 bases, J lost 12 bases, and 6 bases stayed unmatched. This CDR3 comprises 11 residues. Germline V lookup: CDR1 SGDLS, CDR2 YYNGEE. The CDR3 is CASSGQGDRYF. As DNA, the CDR3 is TGTGCCAGCAGCGGACAGGGAGATCGGTACTTC. Drawing the rest from reference TRBV9 and TRBJ2-7, the complete variable domain is DSGVTQTPKHLITATGQRVTLRCSPRSGDLSVYWYQQSLDQGLQFLIQYYNGEERAKGNILERFSAQQFPDLHSELNLSSLELGDSALYFCASSGQGDRYFGPGTRLTVT.

The sample holds a few counts of this clone. Sequence at one end of the junction differs from germline and may be a read error. The chain employs TRBV2 and TRBJ1-1, with 7 bases fitting TRBD1. CDR1 and CDR2 from the germline V gene are SNHLY and FYNNEI. CDR3 size: 14 residues. CDR3 sequence reads: CASREGGAYTEAFF. The DNA of the CDR3 is TGTGCCAGCAGGGAAGGGGGCGCATACACTGAAGCTTTCTTT.

The J gene is TRBJ1-4, the V gene TRBV27; D remains ambiguous. CDR3 size: 15 residues. The ends were cut back, 2 bases at V and 3 bases at J, with 10 bases in the middle. In germline, CDR1 is MNHEY, CDR2 SMNVEV (reference sequence). CDR3 protein: CASSLHGDPNEKLFF. The CDR3 coding sequence is TGTGCCAGCAGTTTACACGGAGATCCTAATGAAAAACTGTTTTTT.

The V call is TRBV12-3 or TRBV12-4, the J call TRBJ1-5; D is uncertain. The CDR3 is 12 amino acids. Trimming cost V 5 bases and J 4 bases, with 6 bases left between them. CDR3 coding DNA: TGTGCCAGCAGTCCCCTTAATCAGCCCCAGCATTTT. Its protein product is CASSPLNQPQHF.

The chain has TRBV10-3 and TRBJ1-2; the D gene is possibly TRBD1 (6 bases). Trimming removed 8 bases from V and 8 bases from J, with 18 bases in between. This CDR3 region has 13 residues. Germline V CDR1 and CDR2: ENHRY, SYGVKD. CDR3 DNA: TGTGCCATCGGAGACATGACAGGCGGCGGCTACACCTTC. Protein sequence: CAIGDMTGGGYTF.

V and J are TRBV29-1 and TRBJ2-3; 7 bases map to TRBD1. CDR1 SQVTM and CDR2 ANQGSEA come from the germline V gene. This CDR3 comprises 15 residues. Germline trimming cut 6 bases from V and 4 bases from J; bases unmatched to any gene: 13. The CDR3 bases are TGCAGCGTGGTACGACAGGGTTTGGTCGCAGATACGCAGTATTTT. Translation gives CSVVRQGLVADTQYF.

V is TRBV21-1 and J is TRBJ1-1; TRBD1 reflects the table's D call only, with no check against the DNA. TRBV21-1 is assigned pseudogene status. The CDR3 sequence is 15 residues long. Written as DNA, the CDR3 is TGTGCCAGCAGACCGGACACCAAGCAGAACACTGAAGCTTTCTTT. It encodes CASRPDTKQNTEAFF.

This clone was seen a few times. V and J are TRBV28 and TRBJ1-6; D might be TRBD1 (5 bases). Trimming left V 3 bases short and J 3 bases short, with 15 bases between. Looked up from germline, CDR1 is MDHEN and CDR2 is SYDVKM. This CDR3 contains 17 residues. DNA for the CDR3: TGTGCCAGCAGTTTTAGGGCGGGGCCCGTCTATAATTCACCCCTCCACTTT. It translates to CASSFRAGPVYNSPLHF.

The chain links TRBV6-6 to TRBJ1-5, with D possibly TRBD1 on 6 matching bases. The germline V and J ends were trimmed by 5 bases and 4 bases, with 12 bases remaining between them. The CDR3 runs to 14 residues. CDR1 is MNHNY, CDR2 SVGAGI, per germline (reference sequence). The CDR3, as DNA: TGTGCCAGCAGTCGTGACAGGACGAATCAGCCCCAGCATTTT. It yields the protein CASSRDRTNQPQHF.

The chain is built from TRBV2 and TRBJ1-2; 9 nucleotides agree with TRBD1. V dropped 6 bases and J dropped 5; count of bases not matched to a gene: 10. This CDR3 contains 15 residues. Germline V gene sequence: CDR1 SNHLY, CDR2 FYNNEI. CDR3 sequence reads: CASRPQGAAEYGYTF. CDR3 nucleotides: TGTGCCAGCAGGCCACAGGGGGCAGCTGAATATGGCTACACCTTC.

The V and J genes are TRBV28 and TRBJ2-7; TRBD1 aligns across 7 bases. J was trimmed by 4 bases and V by 6 bases; bases with no gene match: 15. Germline assignment: CDR1 MDHEN and CDR2 SYDVKM. This CDR3 has 16 residues. The CDR3 nucleotides are TGTGCCAGCAGCGCCCTAGGGGACAGTTTACCATACGAGCAGTACTTC. The encoded protein is CASSALGDSLPYEQYF.

The CDR3 sequence: CSVEIGGNQPQHF. The CDR3 nucleotides read TGCAGCGTTGAAATTGGGGGGAATCAGCCCCAGCATTTT. This chain uses TRBV29-1 with TRBJ1-5; the D gene is possibly TRBD1 (5 bases). The length of the CDR3 is 13 residues. Germline CDR1 SQVTM, CDR2 ANQGSEA. V was trimmed by 2 bases and J by 4 bases, leaving 9 bases between them.

The chain links TRBV11-3 to TRBJ2-2; TRBD1 matches 9 bases. The junction had 7 bases not matched to a gene; V was cut back by 4 bases and J by 4 bases. Per germline, CDR1 SGHNT and CDR2 YENEEA. The CDR3 spans 16 residues. CDR3 coding DNA: TGTGCCAGCAGCTCCCGGACAGGGGCGGGCACCGGGGAGCTGTTTTTT. Protein: CASSSRTGAGTGELFF.

The chain carries TRBV18 and TRBJ1-1; tentatively, D is TRBD1 (5 bases). V was clipped by 6 bases and J by 3 bases, with 8 bases between them. Germline V gene data show CDR1 as KGHSH and CDR2 as LQKENI. The length of the CDR3 is 12 residues. In DNA, the CDR3 is TGTGCCAGCTCCCGGGGGGACACTGAAGCTTTCTTT. This sequence encodes CASSRGDTEAFF.

The chain has TRBV10-3 and TRBJ2-5; TRBD1 might be the D (6 bases). V lost 0 bases and J 1 base, leaving 18 bases between the germline ends. Germline lookup yields CDR1 ENHRY and CDR2 SYGVKD. The CDR3 has 18 residues. This chain's CDR3 is CAISESRLDRLTQETQYF. The CDR3 DNA reads TGTGCCATCAGTGAGTCAAGATTAGACAGGCTCACCCAAGAGACCCAGTACTTC.

A single count supports this clone. The V and J genes are TRBV9 and TRBJ2-1; D might be TRBD1 (6 bases). The CDR3 contains 14 residues. Germline CDR1 SGDLS, CDR2 YYNGEE. Trimming removed 0 bases at V and 5 bases at J, with 9 bases between. The CDR3 DNA reads TGTGCCAGCAGCGTAGCGGACAGTAACAATGAGCAGTTCTTC. Translating gives CASSVADSNNEQFF.

The chain links TRBV12-3 or TRBV12-4 to TRBJ1-3, with TRBD1 as a possible D gene (5 bases). The CDR3 is 12 amino acids. The V and J ends lost 11 bases and 1 base respectively, with 9 bases between them. CDR3 bases: TGTGCCTGCCGACAGTCTGGAAACACCATATATTTT. Translated: CACRQSGNTIYF.

A word on this clone: Because the CDR3's place on the DNA is in doubt, the DNA is left out and the CDR3 is given as listed by TCRdb. The J gene is TRBJ2-7, the V gene TRBV6-6; the D call TRBD1 from the table was never checked on the DNA. Inclusive of both ends, the CDR3 amounts to 16 amino acids. The germline gives CDR1 MNHNY, CDR2 SVGAGI (reference sequence). The chain's CDR3 is CASSTSGTGGKYEQYF.

V is TRBV3-1 (or the pseudogene TRBV3-2) and J is TRBJ1-2, with D maybe TRBD1 (6 bases). The ends were cut back, 4 bases at V and 2 bases at J, with 14 bases in the middle. Germline values: CDR1 LGHDT, CDR2 YNNKEL (reference sequence). The CDR3 has 15 amino acids. The CDR3: CASSPTPTGNYGYTF. The DNA of the CDR3 is TGTGCCAGCAGCCCAACTCCGACAGGCAACTATGGCTACACCTTC.

V and J are TRBV20-1 and TRBJ2-1, with 10 bases matching TRBD2. Germline assignment: CDR1 DFQATT and CDR2 SNEGSKA (reference sequence). V shed 3 bases and J 7 bases; nucleotides not matched to a gene: 12. The CDR3 runs 16 residues. CDR3 DNA sequence: TGCAGTGCTAGTTCCCCTAGTCTAGCGGGGGTTAATGAGCAGTTCTTC. Translating gives CSASSPSLAGVNEQFF.

CDR3 loop: CASTPGQGDYGYTF. The CDR3, as DNA: TGTGCCAGCACCCCGGGACAGGGGGACTATGGCTACACCTTC. This chain links TRBV9 with TRBJ1-2; TRBD1 aligns across 11 bases. This CDR3 is built from 14 residues. Germline trimming cut 6 bases from V and 3 bases from J; bases unmatched to any gene: 4. Germline V gene data show CDR1 as SGDLS and CDR2 as YYNGEE. The whole variable domain, filled in from reference TRBV9 and TRBJ1-2, reads DSGVTQTPKHLITATGQRVTLRCSPRSGDLSVYWYQQSLDQGLQFLIQYYNGEERAKGNILERFSAQQFPDLHSELNLSSLELGDSALYFCASTPGQGDYGYTFGSGTRLTVV.

The chain is built from TRBV6-5 and TRBJ2-1, with 8 bases lining up with TRBD1. J lost 10 bases, V lost 4 bases, and 9 bases had no gene match. Germline-derived CDR1 and CDR2 are MNHEY and SVGAGI. This CDR3 has 14 residues. The CDR3 nucleotides are TGTGCCAGCAGTTCATCGACAGGGGTGGACGAGCAGTTCTTC. It translates to CASSSSTGVDEQFF.

This chain links TRBV3-1 (or the pseudogene TRBV3-2) with TRBJ1-2, with a possible D match to TRBD1 (6 bases). This CDR3 has 15 residues. CDR1 LGHDT and CDR2 YNNKEL come from the germline V gene (reference sequence). Trimming removed 1 base from V and 5 bases from J, with 14 bases in between. The CDR3 region is CASSQAILQGYGYTF. DNA for the CDR3: TGTGCCAGCAGCCAAGCAATCCTGCAGGGGTATGGCTACACCTTC.

This rearrangement joins TRBV6-5 to TRBJ1-4; D remains ambiguous. Per the germline V gene, CDR1 is MNHEY and CDR2 is SVGAGI. The CDR3 is 16 residues long. V shed 2 bases and J shed 2 bases, with 12 bases lying between them. The CDR3 reads CASSYEGYSTNEKLFF. CDR3 DNA sequence: TGTGCCAGCAGTTACGAGGGATATTCCACTAATGAAAAACTGTTTTTT.

The chain has TRBV18 and TRBJ1-4, with TRBD1 as a possible D gene (6 bases). Germline CDR1 reads KGHSH; CDR2 reads LQKENI. The CDR3 spans 17 residues. V was shortened by 1 base and J by 6 bases, with 18 bases between the two germline ends. In nucleotides, the CDR3 is TGTGCCAGCTCACCACGACAGGTAACTCCGTTCGATGAAAAACTGTTTTTT. Translation gives CASSPRQVTPFDEKLFF.

The DNA of the CDR3 is TGTGCCACCAGTGATCCCGGGACAGGGGGCGGTGAGCAGTTCTTC. It specifies CATSDPGTGGGEQFF. This chain links TRBV24-1 with TRBJ2-1, with 12 nucleotides matching TRBD1. Trimming at V came to 3 bases and at J to 9 bases, leaving 5 bases not matched to a gene. Germline values: CDR1 KGHDR, CDR2 SFDVKD. The length of the CDR3 is 15 residues.

This clone showed up just once. This chain joins TRBV18 and TRBJ1-2; 7 bases map to TRBD1. The CDR3 runs 15 residues. The V segment lost 6 bases and the J segment 0 bases; nucleotides outside the gene matches: 7. Germline values: CDR1 KGHSH, CDR2 LQKENI. The CDR3 DNA is TGTGCCAGCTCGAACCGGGACAGCCCTAACTATGGCTACACCTTC. Residues: CASSNRDSPNYGYTF.

This CDR3 is CASSGGVNTEAFF. The CDR3 region has the DNA TGTGCCAGCAGTGGGGGCGTGAACACTGAAGCTTTCTTT. The V call is TRBV27, the J call TRBJ1-1; D perhaps matches TRBD1 (6 bases). CDR1 is MNHEY, CDR2 SMNVEV, per germline (reference sequence). The length of the CDR3 is 13 residues. V was shortened by 5 bases and J by 0 bases, with 7 bases between the two germline ends.